This is a list of T cell receptor beta chains from one sample in a study of molecular identifiers for immune sequencing clone quantification. MiXCR was run by TCRdb on the PCR reads, yielding one entry per CDR3 protein. The profile shows 100,000 or so distinct CDR3 sequences, under 40% of them singletons. Sequences were obtained from naive CD8+ T cells from blood, with Jurkat cell RNA spiked in. These receptors originate from a human donor in good health. Some libraries in this study had Jurkat cell RNA spiked in. Each CDR3 is given with its conserved first and last residue. D genes are given only for firm matches. The size field is filled for only some rows; it gives once, few, many or a size class.

D gene: TRBD2; clone size: -; J gene: TRBJ2-1; V gene: TRBV7-9; CDR3 DNA: TGTGCCAGCAGCTTAGTTCTTCTAACTAGCGGGCTGGATGAGCAGTTCTTC; CDR3 protein: CASSLVLLTSGLDEQFF
D gene: -; clone size: few; J gene: TRBJ2-2; V gene: TRBV24-1; CDR3 DNA: TGTGCCACCAGTGATTTCAAGGCAGCCCATAGATGGACCGGGGAGCTGTTTTTT; CDR3 protein: CATSDFKAAHRWTGELFF
D gene: -; clone size: few; J gene: TRBJ2-3; V gene: TRBV20-1; CDR3 DNA: TGCAGTGCTAGAGATTTGGCAAGCACAGATACGCAGTATTTT; CDR3 protein: CSARDLASTDTQYF
D gene: TRBD1; clone size: -; J gene: TRBJ2-1; V gene: TRBV11-2; CDR3 DNA: TGTGCCAGCAGCTTAGATCAGGACAGGTACAATGAGCAGTTCTTC; CDR3 protein: CASSLDQDRYNEQFF
D gene: TRBD2; clone size: few; J gene: TRBJ2-1; V gene: TRBV6-1; CDR3 DNA: TGTGCCAGCAGTGACGGGACTAGCGGGAATGAGCAGTTCTTC; CDR3 protein: CASSDGTSGNEQFF
D gene: -; clone size: few; J gene: TRBJ2-7; V gene: TRBV6-2/TRBV6-3; CDR3 DNA: TGTGCCAGCAGTTATCCAGGTCACGAGCAGTACTTC; CDR3 protein: CASSYPGHEQYF
D gene: -; clone size: -; J gene: TRBJ2-7; V gene: TRBV27; CDR3 DNA: TGTGCCAGCAGAACGGGAGACCGGTACGAGCAGTACTTC; CDR3 protein: CASRTGDRYEQYF
D gene: -; clone size: few; J gene: TRBJ2-1; V gene: TRBV7-6; CDR3 DNA: TGTGCCAGCAGCTCAATATTGGGCTCCTACAATGAGCAGTTCTTC; CDR3 protein: CASSSILGSYNEQFF
D gene: TRBD2; clone size: few; J gene: TRBJ2-7; V gene: TRBV9; CDR3 DNA: TGTGCCAGCAGCGTAGCGGCTAGCGGCCCCTACGAGCAGTACTTC; CDR3 protein: CASSVAASGPYEQYF
D gene: TRBD1; clone size: few; J gene: TRBJ2-3; V gene: TRBV10-3; CDR3 DNA: TGTGCCATCAGTGAAGGAGAGGGGGCGAGGGCAGATACGCAGTATTTT; CDR3 protein: CAISEGEGARADTQYF
D gene: -; clone size: few; J gene: TRBJ2-7; V gene: TRBV6-5; CDR3 DNA: TGTGCCAGCAGTTCCGCCACTAGATCTGGGGAGCAGTACTTC; CDR3 protein: CASSSATRSGEQYF
D gene: -; clone size: -; J gene: TRBJ1-1; V gene: TRBV29-1; CDR3 DNA: TGCAGCGTTGAGGTTTGGGGCACTGAAGCTTTCTTT; CDR3 protein: CSVEVWGTEAFF
D gene: -; clone size: many; J gene: TRBJ2-5; V gene: TRBV28; CDR3 DNA: TGTGCCAGCAGTCTGACTAGTATCTGGGAGACCCAGTACTTC; CDR3 protein: CASSLTSIWETQYF
D gene: TRBD2; clone size: few; J gene: TRBJ2-3; V gene: TRBV13; CDR3 DNA: TGTGCCAGCAGCCCCCGGACTAGCGGGATCCTCGGGGATACGCAGTATTTT; CDR3 protein: CASSPRTSGILGDTQYF
D gene: TRBD2; clone size: few; J gene: TRBJ2-7; V gene: TRBV2; CDR3 DNA: TGTGCCGCAGGGATAGCGGGAGGGCAATCCACCTACGAGCAGTACTTC; CDR3 protein: CAAGIAGGQSTYEQYF
D gene: -; clone size: -; J gene: TRBJ2-2; V gene: TRBV12-3/TRBV12-4; CDR3 DNA: TGTGCCGGCAGCCGCGGACAGGCGGAGGGCCGAGAGCTGTCTTTT; CDR3 protein: CAGSRGQAEGRELSF
D gene: TRBD2; clone size: -; J gene: TRBJ2-1; V gene: TRBV11-3; CDR3 DNA: TGTGCCAGCAAAACCGGGACTAGCTCCTACAATGAGCAGTTCTTC; CDR3 protein: CASKTGTSSYNEQFF
D gene: TRBD2; clone size: few; J gene: TRBJ2-7; V gene: TRBV20-1; CDR3 DNA: TGCAGTGCTTCCTTAGCGGGAATCTACGAGCAGTACTTC; CDR3 protein: CSASLAGIYEQYF
D gene: -; clone size: -; J gene: TRBJ2-3; V gene: TRBV11-2; CDR3 DNA: TGTGCCAGCAGCCTCCATCCTAGAGGGGTGACAGATACGCAGTATTTT; CDR3 protein: CASSLHPRGVTDTQYF
D gene: -; clone size: -; J gene: TRBJ2-4; V gene: TRBV28; CDR3 DNA: TGTGCCAGCAGTTTTGTGGTCTTAGCCAAAAACATTCAGTACTTC; CDR3 protein: CASSFVVLAKNIQYF
D gene: -; clone size: few; J gene: TRBJ2-1; V gene: TRBV6-1; CDR3 DNA: TGTGCCAGCAGTTCCCGGACGGACAATGAGCAGTTCTTC; CDR3 protein: CASSSRTDNEQFF
D gene: -; clone size: few; J gene: TRBJ2-7; V gene: TRBV2; CDR3 DNA: TGTGCCAGCCAGGGGTGGTACGAGCAGTACTTC; CDR3 protein: CASQGWYEQYF
D gene: -; clone size: many; J gene: TRBJ1-1; V gene: TRBV12-3/TRBV12-4; CDR3 DNA: TGTGCCAGCAGCACCTACAGGAACACTGAAGCTTTCTTT; CDR3 protein: CASSTYRNTEAFF
D gene: TRBD2; clone size: -; J gene: TRBJ2-3; V gene: TRBV5-1; CDR3 DNA: TGCGCCAGCAGCCCGTCGCGAGCGGGATGGACAGATACGCAGTATTTT; CDR3 protein: CASSPSRAGWTDTQYF
D gene: -; clone size: -; J gene: TRBJ2-3; V gene: TRBV4-1; CDR3 DNA: TGCGCCAGCACCCGCGCCCACACGACAGATACGCAGTATTTT; CDR3 protein: CASTRAHTTDTQYF
D gene: -; clone size: many; J gene: TRBJ2-7; V gene: TRBV4-3; CDR3 DNA: TGCGCCAGCAGCCAAGATACCATGGCCCGTGGCGAGCAGTACTTC; CDR3 protein: CASSQDTMARGEQYF
D gene: -; clone size: few; J gene: TRBJ1-5; V gene: TRBV14; CDR3 DNA: TGTGCCAGCAGCCAAACAGGGTTTCAGCCCCAGCATTTT; CDR3 protein: CASSQTGFQPQHF